A single sample gave rise to the 5 T cell receptor beta chains below, sequenced in a study of early T cells in non-severe SARS-CoV-2 infection. TCRdb recomputed calls from the 5' RACE reads with MiXCR, one row per CDR3 protein. The data contain under 35,000 distinct CDR3 sequences, approximately 5% of them seen just once; the ten biggest clones take up about 21%. Sequenced: whole blood. The source of these receptors is an adult who was a healthcare worker with PCR-confirmed SARS-CoV-2 infection or an uninfected control (not recorded which).

The sample holds many counts of this clonotype. This chain links TRBV9 with TRBJ2-1; TRBD2 aligns across 14 bases. Trimming took 4 bases from V and 8 from J; bases not matched to a gene: 8. Germline-derived CDR1 and CDR2 are SGDLS and YYNGEE. CDR3 length: 16 residues. CDR3 region: CASSSRTSGRLDEQFF. Here the CDR3 DNA reads TGTGCCAGCAGCTCCCGGACTAGCGGGAGGCTCGATGAGCAGTTCTTC.

This clonotype was seen at least ten times. The chain has TRBV4-1 and TRBJ2-1, with 7 bases lining up with TRBD2. J was trimmed by 0 bases and V by 2 bases; bases with no gene match: 4. The CDR3 loop spans 16 amino acids. Germline CDR1 is MGHRA and CDR2 is YSYEKL. DNA of the CDR3: TGCGCCAGCAGCCAACAAGCGGGAAACTCCTACAATGAGCAGTTCTTC. The encoded protein is CASSQQAGNSYNEQFF.

This clonotype came up many times. The chain uses TRBV4-1 and TRBJ1-2; TRBD1 might be the D (5 bases). The germline V gene has CDR1 MGHRA and CDR2 YSYEKL. The CDR3 consists of 13 residues. The V end was cut by 2 bases, the J end by 4 bases, with 8 bases between. The chain's CDR3 is CASSQWGVYGYTF. The CDR3, as DNA: TGCGCCAGCAGCCAATGGGGGGTCTATGGCTACACCTTC.

This clonotype occurred many times. The chain combines TRBV11-2 with TRBJ1-4; D not certain. Between the trimmed V and J ends, which lost 3 bases and 6 bases, there was a span of 14 bases. The CDR3 length is 15 residues. Germline V lookup: CDR1 SGHAT, CDR2 FQNNGV. CDR3 sequence: CASSLAPLWDEKLFF. The CDR3 DNA is TGTGCCAGCAGCTTGGCCCCCCTTTGGGATGAAAAACTGTTTTTT.

This clonotype has a handful of counts. The genes are TRBV4-2 and TRBJ2-5; D is undetermined. The ends were cut back, 4 bases at V and 1 base at J, with 13 bases in the middle. This CDR3 contains 15 residues. CDR1 is LGHNA and CDR2 is YNFKEQ in the germline V gene. The CDR3 sequence: CASSRNLAVQETQYF. The CDR3 coding sequence is TGTGCCAGCAGCCGCAACCTCGCAGTCCAAGAGACCCAGTACTTC.